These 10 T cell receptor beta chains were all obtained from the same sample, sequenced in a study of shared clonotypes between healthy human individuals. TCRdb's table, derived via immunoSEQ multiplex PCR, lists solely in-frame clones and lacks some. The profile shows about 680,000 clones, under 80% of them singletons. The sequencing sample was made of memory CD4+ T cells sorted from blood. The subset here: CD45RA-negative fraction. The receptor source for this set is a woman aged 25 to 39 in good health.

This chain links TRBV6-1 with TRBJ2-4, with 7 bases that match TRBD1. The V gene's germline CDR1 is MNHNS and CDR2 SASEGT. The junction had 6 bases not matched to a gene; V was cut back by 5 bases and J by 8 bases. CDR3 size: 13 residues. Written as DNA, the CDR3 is TGTGCCAGCAGTTCATACAGGGGTGACATTCAGTACTTC. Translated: CASSSYRGDIQYF.

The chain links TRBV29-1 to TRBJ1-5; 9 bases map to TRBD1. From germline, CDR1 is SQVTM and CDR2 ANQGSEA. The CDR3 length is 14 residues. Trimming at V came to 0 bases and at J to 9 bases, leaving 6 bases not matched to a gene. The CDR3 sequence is CSVEDGQGIGPQHF. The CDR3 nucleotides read TGCAGCGTTGAAGATGGACAGGGGATAGGGCCCCAGCATTTT. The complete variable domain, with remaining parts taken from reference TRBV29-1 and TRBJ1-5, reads SAVISQKPSRDICQRGTSLTIQCQVDSQVTMMFWYRQQPGQSLTLIATANQGSEATYESGFVIDKFPISRPNLTFSTLTVSNMSPEDSSIYLCSVEDGQGIGPQHFGDGTRLSIL.

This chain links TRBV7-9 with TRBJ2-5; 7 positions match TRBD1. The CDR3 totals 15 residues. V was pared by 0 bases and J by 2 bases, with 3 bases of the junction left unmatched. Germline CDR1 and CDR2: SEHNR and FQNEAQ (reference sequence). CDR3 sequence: CASSLATGEQETQYF. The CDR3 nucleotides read TGTGCCAGCAGCTTAGCTACAGGGGAACAAGAGACCCAGTACTTC. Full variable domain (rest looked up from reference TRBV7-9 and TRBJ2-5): DTGVSQNPRHKITKRGQNVTFRCDPISEHNRLYWYRQTLGQGPEFLTYFQNEAQLEKSRLLSDRFSAERPKGSFSTLEIQRTEQGDSAMYLCASSLATGEQETQYFGPGTRLLVL.

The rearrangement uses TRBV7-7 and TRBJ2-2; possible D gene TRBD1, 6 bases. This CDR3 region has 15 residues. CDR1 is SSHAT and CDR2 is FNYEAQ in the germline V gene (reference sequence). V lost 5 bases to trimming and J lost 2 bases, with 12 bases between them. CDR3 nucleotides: TGTGCCAGCAGCCGCACAGGGACAAACACCGGGGAGCTGTTTTTT. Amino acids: CASSRTGTNTGELFF.

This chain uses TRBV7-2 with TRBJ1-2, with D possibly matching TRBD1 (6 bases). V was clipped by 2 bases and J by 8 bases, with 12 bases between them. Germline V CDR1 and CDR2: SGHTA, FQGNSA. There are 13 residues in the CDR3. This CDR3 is CASSLSTGIGYTF. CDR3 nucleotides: TGTGCCAGCAGCTTATCTACAGGGATCGGCTACACCTTC.

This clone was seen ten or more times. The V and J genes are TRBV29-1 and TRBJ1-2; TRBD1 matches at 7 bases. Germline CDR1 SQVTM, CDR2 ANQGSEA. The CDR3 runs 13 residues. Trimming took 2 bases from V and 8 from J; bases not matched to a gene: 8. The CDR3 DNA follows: TGCAGCGTTGAACGACAGGGCCCCGACGGCTACACCTTC. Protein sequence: CSVERQGPDGYTF.

CDR3 sequence reads: CASSLSSDGNYGYTF. Written as DNA, the CDR3 is TGTGCCAGCAGCTTGAGTAGCGACGGAAACTATGGCTACACCTTC. The V gene is TRBV5-4, the J gene TRBJ1-2; D is undetermined. Per germline, CDR1 SGHNT and CDR2 YYREEE (reference sequence). The CDR3 sequence is 15 residues long. V was trimmed by 1 base and J by 2 bases, leaving 12 bases between them.

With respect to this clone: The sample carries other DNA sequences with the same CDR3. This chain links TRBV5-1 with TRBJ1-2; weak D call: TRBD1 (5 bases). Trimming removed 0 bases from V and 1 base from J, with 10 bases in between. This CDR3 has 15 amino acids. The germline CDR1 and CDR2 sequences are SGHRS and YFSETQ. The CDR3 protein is CASSLGTGINYGYTF. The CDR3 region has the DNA TGCGCCAGCAGCTTGGGCACAGGCATTAACTATGGCTACACCTTC. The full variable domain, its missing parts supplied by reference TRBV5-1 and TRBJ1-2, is KAGVTQTPRYLIKTRGQQVTLSCSPISGHRSVSWYQQTPGQGLQFLFEYFSETQRNKGNFPGRFSGRQFSNSRSEMNVSTLELGDSALYLCASSLGTGINYGYTFGSGTRLTVV.

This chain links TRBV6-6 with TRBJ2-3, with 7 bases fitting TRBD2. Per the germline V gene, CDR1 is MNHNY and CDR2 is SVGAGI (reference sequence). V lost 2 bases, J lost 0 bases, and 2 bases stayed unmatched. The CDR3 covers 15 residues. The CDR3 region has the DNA TGTGCCAGCAGTTACGGACTAGTTAGCACAGATACGCAGTATTTT. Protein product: CASSYGLVSTDTQYF.

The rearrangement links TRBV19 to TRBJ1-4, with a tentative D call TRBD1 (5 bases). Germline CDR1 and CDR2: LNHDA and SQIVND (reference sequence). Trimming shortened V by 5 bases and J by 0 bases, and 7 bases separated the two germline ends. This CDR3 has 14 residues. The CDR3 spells CASSQGTTNEKLFF. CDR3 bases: TGTGCCAGTAGTCAGGGTACAACTAATGAAAAACTGTTTTTT.